This TCR beta chain stems from a study of beta chain features in type 1 diabetes. Findings of the study overall: For type 1 diabetes patients, VDJ junctions showed fewer insertions and more deletions. Sequencing used cDNA, and cells with high TCR expression could therefore be over-represented. TCRB CDR3s were moderately but significantly shorter in Type 1 diabetes patients in all four CD4+ subsets.

The investigators reverse transcribed all of the isolated RNA, so they sequenced expressed TCRB transcripts. Profiling relied on immunoSEQ multiplex PCR, and the TCRdb table lists in-frame clones only, not all of them. The table shows under 300,000 clones, with around 16% occurring only once. This clone was seen only a few times. Antigen specificity is unknown. Other DNA sequences in the same sample also yield this CDR3. Germline V lookup: CDR1 GTSNPN, CDR2 SVGIG (reference sequence). V was shortened by 0 bases and J by 5 bases, with 7 bases between the two germline ends. The CDR3 runs 13 residues. Sequenced sample: naive CD4+ T cells from blood. This clonotype originated in a man aged 25-45 years with type 1 diabetes. The chain combines TRBV30 with TRBJ2-2; D gene ambiguous. The CDR3 nucleotides are TGTGCCTGGAGTGTATTAGGGACCGGGGAGCTGTTTTTT. Protein: CAWSVLGTGELFF.